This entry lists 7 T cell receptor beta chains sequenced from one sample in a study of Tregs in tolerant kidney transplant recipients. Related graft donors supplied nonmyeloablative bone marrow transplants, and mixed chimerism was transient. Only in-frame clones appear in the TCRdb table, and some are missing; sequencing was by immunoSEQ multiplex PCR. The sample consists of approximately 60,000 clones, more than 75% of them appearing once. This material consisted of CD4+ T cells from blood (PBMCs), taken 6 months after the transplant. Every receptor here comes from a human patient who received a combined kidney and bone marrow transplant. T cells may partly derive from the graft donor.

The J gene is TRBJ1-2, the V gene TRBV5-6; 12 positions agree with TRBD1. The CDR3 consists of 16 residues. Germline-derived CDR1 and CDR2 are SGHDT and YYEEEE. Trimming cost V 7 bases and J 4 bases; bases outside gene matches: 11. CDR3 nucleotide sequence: TGTGCCAGCTTCCGGGACAGGGGGCCCGGTACCTATGGCTACACCTTC. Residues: CASFRDRGPGTYGYTF. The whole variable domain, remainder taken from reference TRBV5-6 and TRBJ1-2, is DAGVTQSPTHLIKTRGQQVTLRCSPKSGHDTVSWYQQALGQGPQFIFQYYEEEERQRGNFPDRFSGHQFPNYSSELNVNALLLGDSALYLCASFRDRGPGTYGYTFGSGTRLTVV.

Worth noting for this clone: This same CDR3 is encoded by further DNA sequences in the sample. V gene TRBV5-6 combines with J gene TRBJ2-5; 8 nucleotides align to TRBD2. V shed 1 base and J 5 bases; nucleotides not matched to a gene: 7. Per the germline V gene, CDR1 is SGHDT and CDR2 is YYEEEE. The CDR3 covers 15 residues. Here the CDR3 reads CASSLLAGGRETQYF. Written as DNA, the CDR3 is TGTGCCAGCAGCTTGCTCGCGGGGGGCCGGGAGACCCAGTACTTC.

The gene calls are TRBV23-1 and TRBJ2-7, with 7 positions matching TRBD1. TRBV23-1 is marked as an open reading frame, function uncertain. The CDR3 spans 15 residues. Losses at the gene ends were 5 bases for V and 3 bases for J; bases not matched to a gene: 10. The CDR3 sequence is CASSNKRTGHYEQYF. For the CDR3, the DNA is TGCGCCAGCAGTAACAAACGGACAGGTCACTACGAGCAGTACTTC.

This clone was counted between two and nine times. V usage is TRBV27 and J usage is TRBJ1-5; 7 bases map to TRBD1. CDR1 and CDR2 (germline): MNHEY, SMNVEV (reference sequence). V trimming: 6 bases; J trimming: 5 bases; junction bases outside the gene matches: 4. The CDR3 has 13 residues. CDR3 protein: CASRRGLDQPQHF. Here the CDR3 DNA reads TGTGCCAGCAGGAGGGGGCTGGATCAGCCCCAGCATTTT.

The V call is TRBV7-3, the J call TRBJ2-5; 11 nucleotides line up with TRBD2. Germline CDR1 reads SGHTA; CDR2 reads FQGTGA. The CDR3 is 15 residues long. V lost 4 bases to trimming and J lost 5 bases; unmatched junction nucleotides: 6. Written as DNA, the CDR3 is TGTGCCAGCAGCTATAGCGGGGGGGCCGGTGAGACCCAGTACTTC. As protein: CASSYSGGAGETQYF.

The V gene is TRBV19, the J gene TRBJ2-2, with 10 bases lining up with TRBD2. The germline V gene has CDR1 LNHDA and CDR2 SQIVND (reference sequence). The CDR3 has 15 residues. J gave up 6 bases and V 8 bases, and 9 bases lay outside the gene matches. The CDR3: CASVWASGSAGELFF. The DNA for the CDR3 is TGTGCCAGTGTATGGGCTAGCGGGAGCGCCGGGGAGCTGTTTTTT.

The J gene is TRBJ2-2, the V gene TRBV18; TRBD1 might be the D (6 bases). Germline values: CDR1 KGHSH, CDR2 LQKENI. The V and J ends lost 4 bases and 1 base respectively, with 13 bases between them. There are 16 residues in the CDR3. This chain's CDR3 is CASSLRSTGNTGELFF. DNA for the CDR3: TGTGCCAGCTCACTACGTTCGACAGGGAACACCGGGGAGCTGTTTTTT.